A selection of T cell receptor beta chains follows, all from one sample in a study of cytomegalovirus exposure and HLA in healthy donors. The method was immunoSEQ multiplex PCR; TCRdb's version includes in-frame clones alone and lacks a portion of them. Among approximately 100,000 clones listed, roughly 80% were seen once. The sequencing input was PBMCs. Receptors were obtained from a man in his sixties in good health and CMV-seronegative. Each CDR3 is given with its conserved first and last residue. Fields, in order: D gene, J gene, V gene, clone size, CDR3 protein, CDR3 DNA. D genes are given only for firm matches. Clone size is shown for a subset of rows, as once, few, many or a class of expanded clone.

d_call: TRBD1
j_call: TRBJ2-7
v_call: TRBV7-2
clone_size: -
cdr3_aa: CASSYGQGGNEQYF
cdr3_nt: TGTGCCAGCAGCTATGGACAGGGCGGGAACGAGCAGTACTTC

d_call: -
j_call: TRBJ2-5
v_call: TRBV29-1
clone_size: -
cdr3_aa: CSVEPVTETQYF
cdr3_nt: TGCAGCGTTGAACCGGTAACAGAGACCCAGTACTTC

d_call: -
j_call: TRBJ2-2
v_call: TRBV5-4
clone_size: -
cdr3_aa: CASSFQVGTGELFF
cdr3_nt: TGTGCCAGCAGCTTCCAGGTGGGCACCGGGGAGCTGTTTTTT

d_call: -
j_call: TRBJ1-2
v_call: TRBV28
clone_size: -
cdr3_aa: CASSPPPGGYGYTF
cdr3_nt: TGTGCCAGCAGCCCACCCCCGGGGGGGTATGGCTACACCTTC

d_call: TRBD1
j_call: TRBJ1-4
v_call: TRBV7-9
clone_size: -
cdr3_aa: CASSLGQAEEKLFF
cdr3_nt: TGTGCCAGCAGCTTGGGACAGGCGGAGGAAAAACTGTTTTTT

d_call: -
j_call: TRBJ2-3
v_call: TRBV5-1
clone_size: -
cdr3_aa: CASSLSWLSSQYF
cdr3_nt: TGCGCCAGCAGCCTTAGTTGGTTAAGCTCGCAGTATTTT

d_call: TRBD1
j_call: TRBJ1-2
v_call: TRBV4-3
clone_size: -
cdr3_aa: CANIAQGGGGYTF
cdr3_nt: TGCGCCAACATTGCACAGGGGGGGGGTGGCTACACCTTC

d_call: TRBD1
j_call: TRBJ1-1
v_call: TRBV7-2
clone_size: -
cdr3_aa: CASSEQGATEAFF
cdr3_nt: TGTGCCAGCAGCGAACAGGGGGCCACTGAAGCTTTCTTT

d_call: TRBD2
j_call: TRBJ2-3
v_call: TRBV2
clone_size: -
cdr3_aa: CASRGGGASTDTQYF
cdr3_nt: TGTGCCAGCAGGGGCGGGGGGGCTAGCACAGATACGCAGTATTTT

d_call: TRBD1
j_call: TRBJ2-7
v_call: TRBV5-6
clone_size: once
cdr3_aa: CASSSNPGQATLF
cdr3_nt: TGTGCCAGCAGCTCCAACCCGGGACAGGCCACCCTCTTC

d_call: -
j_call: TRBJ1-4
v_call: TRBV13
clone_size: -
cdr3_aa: CASSLARSEKLFF
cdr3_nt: TGTGCCAGCAGCTTAGCCAGATCTGAAAAACTGTTTTTT

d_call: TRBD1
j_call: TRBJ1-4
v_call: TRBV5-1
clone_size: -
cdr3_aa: CASSPIQQGRNEKLFF
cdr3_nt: TGCGCCAGCAGCCCTATACAACAGGGGAGAAATGAAAAACTGTTTTTT

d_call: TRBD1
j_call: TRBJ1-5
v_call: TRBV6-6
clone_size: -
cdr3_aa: CASSSRDRGSPQHF
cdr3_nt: TGTGCCAGCAGTTCCCGGGACAGGGGATCTCCCCAGCATTTT

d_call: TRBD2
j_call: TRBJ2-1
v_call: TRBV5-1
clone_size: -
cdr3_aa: CASSSSLAGLYNEQFF
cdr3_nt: TGCGCCAGCAGCTCATCCCTAGCGGGGCTCTACAATGAGCAGTTCTTC

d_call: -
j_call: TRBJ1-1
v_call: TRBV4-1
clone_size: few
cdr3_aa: CASSRSRGGTEAFF
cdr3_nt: TGCGCCAGCAGCCGGAGCAGGGGAGGGACTGAAGCTTTCTTT

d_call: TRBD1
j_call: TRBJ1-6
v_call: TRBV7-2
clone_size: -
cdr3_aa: CASSLAGTGQGNSPLHF
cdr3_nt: TGTGCCAGCAGCTTAGCCGGGACAGGGCAAGGGAATTCACCCCTCCACTTT

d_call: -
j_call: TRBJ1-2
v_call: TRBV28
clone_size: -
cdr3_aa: CASRDINYGYTF
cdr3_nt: TGTGCCAGCAGGGACATTAACTATGGCTACACCTTC

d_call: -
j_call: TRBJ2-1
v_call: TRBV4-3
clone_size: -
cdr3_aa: CASSQDRGYNEQFF
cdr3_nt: TGCGCCAGCAGCCAAGACCGCGGTTACAATGAGCAGTTCTTC

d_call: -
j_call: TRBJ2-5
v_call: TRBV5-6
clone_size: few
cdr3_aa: CASSPSYREETQYF
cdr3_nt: TGTGCCAGCAGCCCTTCCTACAGGGAAGAGACCCAGTACTTC

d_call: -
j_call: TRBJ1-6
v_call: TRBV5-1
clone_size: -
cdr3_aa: CASSITLGGRGNSPLHF
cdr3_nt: TGCGCCAGCAGCATAACCTTGGGGGGGCGCGGGAATTCACCCCTCCACTTT

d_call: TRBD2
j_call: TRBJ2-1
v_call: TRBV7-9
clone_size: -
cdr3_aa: CASSLALAGTYNEQFF
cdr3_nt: TGTGCCAGCAGCTTAGCTCTAGCGGGGACCTACAATGAGCAGTTCTTC

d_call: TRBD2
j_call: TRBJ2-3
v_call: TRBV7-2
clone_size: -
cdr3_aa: CASTRLAGGGDTQYF
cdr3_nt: TGTGCCAGCACCAGACTAGCGGGGGGCGGTGATACGCAGTATTTT

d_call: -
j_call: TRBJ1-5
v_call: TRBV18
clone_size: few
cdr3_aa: CASSPLRGNGGNQPQHF
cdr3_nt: TGTGCCAGCTCACCTCTCAGGGGTAACGGCGGCAATCAGCCCCAGCATTTT

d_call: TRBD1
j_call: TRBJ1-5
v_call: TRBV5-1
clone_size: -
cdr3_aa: CASSLQGGAQPQHF
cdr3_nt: TGCGCCAGCAGCCTGCAGGGGGGCGCTCAGCCCCAGCATTTT

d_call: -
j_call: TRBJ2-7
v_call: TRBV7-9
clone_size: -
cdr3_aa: CASSIQGGTYEQYF
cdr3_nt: TGTGCCAGCAGCATACAGGGCGGCACCTACGAGCAGTACTTC

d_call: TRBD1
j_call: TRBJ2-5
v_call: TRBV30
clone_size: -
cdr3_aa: CAWSVGTGFQETQYF
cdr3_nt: TGTGCCTGGAGTGTGGGGACAGGGTTCCAAGAGACCCAGTACTTC

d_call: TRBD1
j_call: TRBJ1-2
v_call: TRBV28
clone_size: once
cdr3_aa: CASSTTGGAYGYTF
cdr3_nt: TGTGCCAGCAGTACAACAGGGGGCGCCTATGGCTACACCTTC

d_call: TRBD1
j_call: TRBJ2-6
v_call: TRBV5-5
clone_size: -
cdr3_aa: CASSPSGDRGNVLTF
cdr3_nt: TGTGCCAGCAGCCCCAGCGGGGACAGGGGTAACGTCCTGACTTTC

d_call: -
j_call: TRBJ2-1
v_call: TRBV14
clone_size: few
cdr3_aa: CASSQVSGGRNEQFF
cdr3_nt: TGTGCCAGCAGCCAAGTATCCGGGGGGCGCAATGAGCAGTTCTTC

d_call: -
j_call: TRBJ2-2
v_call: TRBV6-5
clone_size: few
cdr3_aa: CASSLGLATGELFF
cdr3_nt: TGTGCCAGCAGCTTGGGACTTGCCACCGGGGAGCTGTTTTTT

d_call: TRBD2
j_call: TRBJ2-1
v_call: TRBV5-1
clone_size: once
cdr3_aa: CASSFGGAINEQFF
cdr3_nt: TGCGCCAGCAGCTTCGGGGGGGCCATCAATGAGCAGTTCTTC

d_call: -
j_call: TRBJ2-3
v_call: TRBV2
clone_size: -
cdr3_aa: CASSAGSGPRTDTQYF
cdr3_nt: TGTGCCAGCAGTGCCGGCAGCGGGCCGCGCACAGATACGCAGTATTTT

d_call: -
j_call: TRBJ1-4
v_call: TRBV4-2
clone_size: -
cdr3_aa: CASSQARRSRVEKLFF
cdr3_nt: TGTGCCAGCAGCCAAGCACGGAGGTCACGGGTTGAAAAACTGTTTTTT

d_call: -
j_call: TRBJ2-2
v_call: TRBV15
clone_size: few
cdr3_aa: CATSTQPGAAGELFF
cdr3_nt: TGTGCCACCAGCACGCAGCCAGGGGCGGCCGGGGAGCTGTTTTTT

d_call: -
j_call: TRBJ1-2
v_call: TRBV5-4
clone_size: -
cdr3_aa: CASSDRQPKGYTF
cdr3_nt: TGTGCCAGCAGCGACCGACAGCCCAAGGGCTACACCTTC

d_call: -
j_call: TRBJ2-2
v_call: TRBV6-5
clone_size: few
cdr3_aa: CASRKTETGELFF
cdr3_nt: TGTGCCAGCAGAAAAACAGAGACCGGGGAGCTGTTTTTT

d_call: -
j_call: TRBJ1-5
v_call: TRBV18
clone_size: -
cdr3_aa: CASSQLQDQPQHF
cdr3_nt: TGTGCCAGCTCACAACTGCAGGATCAGCCCCAGCATTTT

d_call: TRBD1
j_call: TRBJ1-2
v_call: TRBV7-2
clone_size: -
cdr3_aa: CASSSRQGAGGYTF
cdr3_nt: TGTGCCAGCAGCTCAAGACAGGGGGCGGGGGGCTACACCTTC

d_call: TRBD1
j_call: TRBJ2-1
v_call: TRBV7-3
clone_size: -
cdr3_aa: CASSSSGTGLGLKFF
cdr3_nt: TGTGCCAGCAGCTCCTCCGGGACAGGGCTGGGGTTAAAGTTCTTC

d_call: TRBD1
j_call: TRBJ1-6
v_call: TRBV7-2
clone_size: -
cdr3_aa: CASSLPQGAGSPLHF
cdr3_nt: TGTGCCAGCAGCTTACCCCAGGGGGCCGGTTCACCCCTCCACTTT

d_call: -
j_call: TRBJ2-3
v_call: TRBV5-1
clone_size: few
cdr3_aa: CASSWRGSDTQYF
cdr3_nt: TGCGCCAGCAGCTGGCGGGGTTCAGATACGCAGTATTTT

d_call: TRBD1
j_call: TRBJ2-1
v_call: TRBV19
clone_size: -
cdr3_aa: CASGTGFGNEQFF
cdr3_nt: TGTGCCAGCGGGACAGGGTTTGGCAATGAGCAGTTCTTC

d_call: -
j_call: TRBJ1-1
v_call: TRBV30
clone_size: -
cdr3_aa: CAWSVQLNTEAFF
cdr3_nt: TGTGCCTGGAGTGTACAACTGAACACTGAAGCTTTCTTT

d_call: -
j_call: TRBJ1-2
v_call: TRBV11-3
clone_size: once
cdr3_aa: CASTLRVPGGGYTF
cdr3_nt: TGTGCCAGCACCCTCCGGGTACCGGGAGGTGGCTACACCTTC

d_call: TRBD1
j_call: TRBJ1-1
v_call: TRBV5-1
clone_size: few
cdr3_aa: CASSRDSQAFF
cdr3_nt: TGCGCCAGCAGTCGGGACAGTCAGGCTTTCTTT

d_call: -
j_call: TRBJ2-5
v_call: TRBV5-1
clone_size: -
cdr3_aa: CASRDELGWETQYF
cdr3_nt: TGCGCCAGCAGGGATGAACTAGGGTGGGAGACCCAGTACTTC

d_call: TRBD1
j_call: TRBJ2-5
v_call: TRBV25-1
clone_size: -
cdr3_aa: CASSESWTGRETQYF
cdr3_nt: TGTGCCAGCAGTGAATCCTGGACAGGGAGGGAGACCCAGTACTTC